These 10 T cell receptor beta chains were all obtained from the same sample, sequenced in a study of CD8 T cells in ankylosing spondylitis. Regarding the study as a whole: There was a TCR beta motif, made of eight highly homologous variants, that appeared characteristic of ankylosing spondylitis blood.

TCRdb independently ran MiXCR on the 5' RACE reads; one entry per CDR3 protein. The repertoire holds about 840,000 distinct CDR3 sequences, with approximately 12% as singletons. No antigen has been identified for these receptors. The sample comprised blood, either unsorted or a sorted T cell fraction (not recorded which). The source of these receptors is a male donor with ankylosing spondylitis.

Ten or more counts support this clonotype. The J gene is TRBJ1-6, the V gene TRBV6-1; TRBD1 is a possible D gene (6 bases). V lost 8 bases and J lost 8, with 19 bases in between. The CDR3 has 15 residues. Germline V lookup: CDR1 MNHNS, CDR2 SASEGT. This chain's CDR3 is CASCEAPGAYSPLHF. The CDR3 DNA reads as TGTGCCAGCTGCGAAGCCCCAGGGGCTTATTCACCCCTCCACTTT.

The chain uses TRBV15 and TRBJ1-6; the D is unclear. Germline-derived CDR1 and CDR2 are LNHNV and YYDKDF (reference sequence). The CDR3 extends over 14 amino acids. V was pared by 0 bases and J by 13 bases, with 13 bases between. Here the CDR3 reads CATSRDQTGPPLHF. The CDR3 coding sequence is TGTGCCACCAGCAGAGACCAGACCGGACCCCCCCTCCACTTT.

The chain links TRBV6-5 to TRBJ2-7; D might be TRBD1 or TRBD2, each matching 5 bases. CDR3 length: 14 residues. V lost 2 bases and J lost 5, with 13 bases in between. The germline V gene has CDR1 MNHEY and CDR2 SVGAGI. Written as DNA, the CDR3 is TGTGCCAGCAGTTACGGGGACCCGACTGACGAGCAGTACTTC. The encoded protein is CASSYGDPTDEQYF.

DNA for the CDR3: TGTGCCAGCAGCCCCCTGGGGTGGGGCTATGGCTACACCTTC. The encoded protein is CASSPLGWGYGYTF. The rearrangement joins TRBV3-1 to TRBJ1-2, with D unclear. The CDR3 spans 14 residues. Trimming removed 4 bases from V and 4 bases from J, with 13 bases in between. Germline-derived CDR1 and CDR2 are LGHDT and YNNKEL (reference sequence).

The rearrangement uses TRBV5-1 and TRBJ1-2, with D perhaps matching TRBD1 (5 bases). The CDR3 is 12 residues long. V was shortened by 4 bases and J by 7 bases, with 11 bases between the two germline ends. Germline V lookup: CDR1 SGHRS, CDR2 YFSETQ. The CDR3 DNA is TGCGCCAGCAGCAAAGACAGTTTTGGCTACACCTTC. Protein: CASSKDSFGYTF.

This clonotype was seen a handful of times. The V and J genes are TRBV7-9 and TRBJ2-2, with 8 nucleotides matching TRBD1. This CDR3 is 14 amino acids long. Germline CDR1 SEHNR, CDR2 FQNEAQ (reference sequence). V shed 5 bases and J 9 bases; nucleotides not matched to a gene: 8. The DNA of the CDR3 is TGTGCCAGCAGCGACAACAGGGGGAACCGGGAGCTGTTTTTT. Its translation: CASSDNRGNRELFF.

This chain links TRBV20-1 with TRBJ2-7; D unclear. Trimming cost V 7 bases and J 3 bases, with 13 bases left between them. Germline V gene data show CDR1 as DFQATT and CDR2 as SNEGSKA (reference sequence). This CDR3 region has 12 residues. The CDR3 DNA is TGCAGTGGTGCCTACCTAAACTACGAGCAGTACTTC. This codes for CSGAYLNYEQYF.

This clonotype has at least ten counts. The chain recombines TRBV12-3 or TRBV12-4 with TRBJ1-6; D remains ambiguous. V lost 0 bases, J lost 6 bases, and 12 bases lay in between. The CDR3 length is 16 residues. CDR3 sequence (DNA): TGTGCCAGCAGTTTAGCGTGGGCAGGCTCTAATTCACCCCTCCACTTT. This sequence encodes CASSLAWAGSNSPLHF.

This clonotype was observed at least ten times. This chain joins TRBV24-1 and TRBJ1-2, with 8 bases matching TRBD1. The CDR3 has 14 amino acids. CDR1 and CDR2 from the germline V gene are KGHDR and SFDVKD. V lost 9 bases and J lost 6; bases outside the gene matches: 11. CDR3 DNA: TGTGCCACCGCGGACAGGGCCCGAAGAGATGGCTACACCTTC. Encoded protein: CATADRARRDGYTF.

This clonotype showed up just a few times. The DNA for the CDR3 is TGTGCCAGCAGTGACCTCGAAGGGACGGGAGAGTACTTC. Translating it yields CASSDLEGTGEYF. The rearrangement uses TRBV6-2 or TRBV6-3 and TRBJ2-7; D is possibly TRBD2 (6 bases). This CDR3 is built from 13 residues. The V and J ends lost 5 bases and 11 bases respectively, with 19 bases between them. CDR1 MNHEY and CDR2 SVGEGT come from the germline V gene.